The clone carrying this T cell receptor (beta chain) has more than one count but fewer than ten. Antigen specificity is unknown. Germline loops: CDR1 SGHRS, CDR2 YFSETQ. There are 16 residues in the CDR3. The ends were cut back, 4 bases at V and 2 bases at J, with 16 bases in the middle. The data belong to a study of T-cell reconstitution after alpha-beta-depleted transplantation in children. Findings and limits, study-wide: Some patients' high day-60 TCRbeta diversity was attributed to recipient cells surviving conditioning. It was reported that alpha-beta T cells came from several hundred expanded graft clones (about two months after transplant). One year post-transplant, T-cell counts and diversity were largely derived from T cells produced anew.

Unique molecular identifiers were incorporated when the TCRbeta library was constructed. TCRdb re-derived calls from the PCR reads in MiXCR, one entry per CDR3 protein. The sample holds 670,000 or so distinct CDR3 sequences, around 13% seen once. This TCR was sampled from a girl aged 2 to 9 with congenital amegakaryocytic thrombocytopenia, due to receive a stem cell transplant. V and J are TRBV5-1 and TRBJ2-1, with D tentatively TRBD1 or TRBD2 (5 bases each). The sequencing used PBMCs, collected before TCRalphabeta/CD19-depleted stem cell transplant. The CDR3 DNA reads TGCGCCAGCAGCGCCATGACCGGGACCGCCTACAATGAGCAGTTCTTC. It translates to CASSAMTGTAYNEQFF.